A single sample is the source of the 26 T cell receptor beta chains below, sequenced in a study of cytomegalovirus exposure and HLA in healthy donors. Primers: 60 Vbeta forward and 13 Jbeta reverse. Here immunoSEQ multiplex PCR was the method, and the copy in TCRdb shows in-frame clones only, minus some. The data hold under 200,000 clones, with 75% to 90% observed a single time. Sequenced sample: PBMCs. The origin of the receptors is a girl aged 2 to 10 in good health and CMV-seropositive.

The CDR3 region has the DNA TGTGCCAGCCGACGACGGGGTTCCAATCAGCCCCAGCATTTT. As protein: CASRRRGSNQPQHF. The chain is built from TRBV19 and TRBJ1-5; D gene uncertain. Germline CDR1 LNHDA, CDR2 SQIVND (reference sequence). This CDR3 spans 14 amino acids. Trimming removed 9 bases from V and 3 bases from J, with 15 bases in between.

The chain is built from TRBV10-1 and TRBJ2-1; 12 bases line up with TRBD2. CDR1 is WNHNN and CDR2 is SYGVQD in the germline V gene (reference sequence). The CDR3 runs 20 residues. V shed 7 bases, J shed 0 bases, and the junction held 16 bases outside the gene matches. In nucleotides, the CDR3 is TGCGCCAGCATTTGCCCCAAGACTAGCGGGAGCCCCAGCTCCTACAATGAGCAGTTCTTC. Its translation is CASICPKTSGSPSSYNEQFF.

This CDR3 reads CASSLSSHPPFRGLYGYTF. The CDR3 DNA follows: TGTGCCAGCAGTTTATCTTCACACCCCCCATTTCGGGGGTTATATGGCTACACCTTC. The chain links TRBV27 to TRBJ1-2; D perhaps matches TRBD1 (5 bases). The ends were cut back, 0 bases at V and 5 bases at J, with 25 bases in the middle. This CDR3 contains 19 residues. Looked up from germline, CDR1 is MNHEY and CDR2 is SMNVEV (reference sequence).

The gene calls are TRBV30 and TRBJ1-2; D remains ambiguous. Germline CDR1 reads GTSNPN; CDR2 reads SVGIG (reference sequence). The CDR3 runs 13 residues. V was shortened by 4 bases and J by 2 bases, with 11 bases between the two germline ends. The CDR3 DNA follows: TGTGCCTGGATACGGGGAGCGAACTATGGCTACACCTTC. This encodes CAWIRGANYGYTF.

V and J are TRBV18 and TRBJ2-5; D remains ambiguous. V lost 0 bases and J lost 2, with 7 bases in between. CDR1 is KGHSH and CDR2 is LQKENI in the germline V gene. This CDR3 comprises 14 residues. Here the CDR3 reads CASSPPATQETQYF. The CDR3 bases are TGTGCCAGCTCACCACCCGCGACTCAAGAGACCCAGTACTTC. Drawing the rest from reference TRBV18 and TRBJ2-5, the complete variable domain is NAGVMQNPRHLVRRRGQEARLRCSPMKGHSHVYWYRQLPEEGLKFMVYLQKENIIDESGMPKERFSAEFPKEGPSILRIQQVVRGDSAAYFCASSPPATQETQYFGPGTRLLVL.

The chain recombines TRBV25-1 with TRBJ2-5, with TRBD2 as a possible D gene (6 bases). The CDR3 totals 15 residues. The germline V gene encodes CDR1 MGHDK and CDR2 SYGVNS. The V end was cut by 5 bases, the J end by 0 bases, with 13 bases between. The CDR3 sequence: CASSPGLLYQETQYF. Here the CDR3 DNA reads TGTGCCAGCAGTCCGGGACTTTTGTACCAAGAGACCCAGTACTTC.

Written as DNA, the CDR3 is TGTGCCAGCAGTGACTTCTACGAGCAGTACTTC. Translated, it gives CASSDFYEQYF. The chain carries TRBV2 and TRBJ2-7; D unclear. Germline V CDR1 and CDR2: SNHLY, FYNNEI. Trimming left V 3 bases short and J 3 bases short, with 3 bases between. There are 11 residues in the CDR3.

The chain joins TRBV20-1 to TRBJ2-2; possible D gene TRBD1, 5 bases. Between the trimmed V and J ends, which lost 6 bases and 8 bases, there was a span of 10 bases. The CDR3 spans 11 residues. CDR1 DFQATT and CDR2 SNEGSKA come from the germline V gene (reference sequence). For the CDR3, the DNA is TGCAGTGCCACCCAGGGTGGGGAGCTGTTTTTT. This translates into CSATQGGELFF.

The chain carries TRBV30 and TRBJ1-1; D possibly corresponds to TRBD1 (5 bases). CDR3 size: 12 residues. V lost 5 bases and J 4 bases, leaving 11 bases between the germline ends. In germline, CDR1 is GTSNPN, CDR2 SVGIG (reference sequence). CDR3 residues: CAWGTGGTEAFF. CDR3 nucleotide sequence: TGTGCCTGGGGCACGGGGGGCACTGAAGCTTTCTTT.

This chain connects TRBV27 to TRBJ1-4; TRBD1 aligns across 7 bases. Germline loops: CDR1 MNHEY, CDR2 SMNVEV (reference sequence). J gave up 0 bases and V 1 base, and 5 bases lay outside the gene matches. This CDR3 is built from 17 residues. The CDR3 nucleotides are TGTGCCAGCAGTTTATATGCCGGACAGGCAACTAATGAAAAACTGTTTTTT. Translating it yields CASSLYAGQATNEKLFF.

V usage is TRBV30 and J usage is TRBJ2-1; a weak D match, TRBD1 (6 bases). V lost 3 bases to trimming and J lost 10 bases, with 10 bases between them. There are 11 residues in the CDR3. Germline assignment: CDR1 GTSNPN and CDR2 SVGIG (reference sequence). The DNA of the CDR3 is TGTGCCTGGAGCCCAGGGGAGGAGCAGTTCTTC. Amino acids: CAWSPGEEQFF.

The CDR3 DNA is TGTGCCAGCAGCTTGGAACGAGGAAGTGGGTACGAGCAGTACTTC. It specifies CASSLERGSGYEQYF. This sequence joins TRBV5-4 and TRBJ2-7; D is undetermined. V lost 0 bases and J lost 4, with 14 bases in between. Germline V gene lookup returns CDR1 SGHNT and CDR2 YYREEE (reference sequence). The CDR3 is 15 amino acids.

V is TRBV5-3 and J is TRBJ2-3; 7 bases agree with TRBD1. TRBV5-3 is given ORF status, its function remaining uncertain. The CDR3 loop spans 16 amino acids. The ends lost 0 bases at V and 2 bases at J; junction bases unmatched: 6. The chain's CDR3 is CARSLARGSHTDTQYF. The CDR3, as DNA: TGTGCCAGAAGCTTGGCCAGGGGGTCCCACACAGATACGCAGTATTTT.

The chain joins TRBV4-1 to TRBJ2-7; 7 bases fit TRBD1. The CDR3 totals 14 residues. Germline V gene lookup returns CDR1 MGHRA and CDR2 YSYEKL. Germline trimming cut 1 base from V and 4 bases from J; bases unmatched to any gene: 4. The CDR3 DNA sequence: TGCGCCAGCAGCCAAGTGGGGACAGCATACGAGCAGTACTTC. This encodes CASSQVGTAYEQYF.

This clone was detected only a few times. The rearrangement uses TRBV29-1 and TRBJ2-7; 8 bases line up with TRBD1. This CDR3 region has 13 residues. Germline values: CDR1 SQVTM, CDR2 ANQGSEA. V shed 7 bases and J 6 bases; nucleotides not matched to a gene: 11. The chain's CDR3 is CSADQGAPGEQYF. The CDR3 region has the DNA TGCAGCGCCGACCAGGGGGCGCCAGGCGAGCAGTACTTC.

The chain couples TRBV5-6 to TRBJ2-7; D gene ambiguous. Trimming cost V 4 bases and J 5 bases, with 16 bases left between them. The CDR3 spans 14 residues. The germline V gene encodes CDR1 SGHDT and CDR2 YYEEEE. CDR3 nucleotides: TGTGCCAGCAGCCTTGGAAACGCGGTAGACGAGCAGTACTTC. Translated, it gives CASSLGNAVDEQYF.

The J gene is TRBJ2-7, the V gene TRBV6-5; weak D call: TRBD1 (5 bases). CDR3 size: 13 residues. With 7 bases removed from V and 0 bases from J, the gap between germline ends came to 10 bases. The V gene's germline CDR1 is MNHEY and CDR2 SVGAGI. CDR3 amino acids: CASTDRASYEQYF. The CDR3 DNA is TGTGCCAGCACCGACAGAGCCTCCTACGAGCAGTACTTC.

In DNA form, the CDR3 reads TGTGCCAGCAGTTTAGTCGGCCACCCGGGGGAGACCCAGTACTTC. It translates to CASSLVGHPGETQYF. J is TRBJ2-5 and V is TRBV27; D might be TRBD2 (5 bases). Germline values: CDR1 MNHEY, CDR2 SMNVEV (reference sequence). The CDR3 has 15 residues. The V gene lost 2 bases and the J gene lost 5 bases, with 15 bases spanning the gap.

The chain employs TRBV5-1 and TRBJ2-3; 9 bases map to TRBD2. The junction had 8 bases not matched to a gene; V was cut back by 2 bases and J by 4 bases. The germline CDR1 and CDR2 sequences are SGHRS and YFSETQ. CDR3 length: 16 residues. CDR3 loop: CASSFASGRPPDTQYF. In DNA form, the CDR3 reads TGCGCCAGCAGCTTCGCAAGCGGGAGGCCCCCAGATACGCAGTATTTT. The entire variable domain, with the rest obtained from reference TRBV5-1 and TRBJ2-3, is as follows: KAGVTQTPRYLIKTRGQQVTLSCSPISGHRSVSWYQQTPGQGLQFLFEYFSETQRNKGNFPGRFSGRQFSNSRSEMNVSTLELGDSALYLCASSFASGRPPDTQYFGPGTRLTVL.

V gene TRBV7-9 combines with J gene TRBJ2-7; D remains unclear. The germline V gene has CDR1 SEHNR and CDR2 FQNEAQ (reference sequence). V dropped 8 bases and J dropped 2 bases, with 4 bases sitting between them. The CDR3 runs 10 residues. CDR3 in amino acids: CASAPYEQYF. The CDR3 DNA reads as TGTGCCAGCGCGCCCTACGAGCAGTACTTC.

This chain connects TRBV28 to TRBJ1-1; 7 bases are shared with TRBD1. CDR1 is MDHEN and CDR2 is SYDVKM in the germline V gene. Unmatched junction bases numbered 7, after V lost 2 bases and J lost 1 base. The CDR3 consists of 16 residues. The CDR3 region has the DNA TGTGCCAGCAGTTTACAATGGGGACAGCAGAACACTGAAGCTTTCTTT. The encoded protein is CASSLQWGQQNTEAFF.

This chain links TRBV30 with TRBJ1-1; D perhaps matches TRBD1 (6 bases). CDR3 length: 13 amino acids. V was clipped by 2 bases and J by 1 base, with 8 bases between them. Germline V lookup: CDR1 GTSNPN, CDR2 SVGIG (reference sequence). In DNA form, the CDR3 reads TGTGCCTGGAGTCTACAGGGGAACACTGAAGCTTTCTTT. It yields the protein CAWSLQGNTEAFF.

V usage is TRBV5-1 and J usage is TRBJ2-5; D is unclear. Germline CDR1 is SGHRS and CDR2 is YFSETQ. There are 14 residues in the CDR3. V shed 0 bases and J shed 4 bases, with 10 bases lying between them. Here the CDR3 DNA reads TGCGCCAGCAGCTTGGGGGCAGAGACAGAGACCCAGTACTTC. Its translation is CASSLGAETETQYF.

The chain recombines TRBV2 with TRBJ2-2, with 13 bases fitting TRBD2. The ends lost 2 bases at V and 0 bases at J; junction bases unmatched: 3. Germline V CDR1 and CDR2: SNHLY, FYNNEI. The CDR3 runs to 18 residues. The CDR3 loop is CASSEWTSGSPNTGELFF. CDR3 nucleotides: TGTGCCAGCAGTGAATGGACTAGCGGGAGTCCGAACACCGGGGAGCTGTTTTTT.

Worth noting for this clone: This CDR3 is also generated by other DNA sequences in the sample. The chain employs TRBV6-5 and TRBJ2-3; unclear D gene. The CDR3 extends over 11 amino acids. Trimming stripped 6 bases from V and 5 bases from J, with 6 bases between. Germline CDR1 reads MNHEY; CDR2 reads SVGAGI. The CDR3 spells CASSRGDTQYF. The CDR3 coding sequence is TGTGCCAGCAGCCGCGGAGATACGCAGTATTTT.

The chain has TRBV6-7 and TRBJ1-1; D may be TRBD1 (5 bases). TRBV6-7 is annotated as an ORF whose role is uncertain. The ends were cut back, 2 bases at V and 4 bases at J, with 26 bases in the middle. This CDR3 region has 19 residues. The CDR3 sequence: CASSYVMARTPGRATEAFF. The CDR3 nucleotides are TGTGCCAGCAGTTACGTGATGGCAAGGACACCCGGGAGGGCCACTGAAGCTTTCTTT.